A selection of T cell receptor beta chains follows, all from one sample in a study of cytomegalovirus exposure and HLA in healthy donors. Assay: immunoSEQ multiplex PCR; the TCRdb copy retains only in-frame clones and omits some. The data hold around 190,000 clones, with 79% observed a single time. The material sequenced was PBMCs. Every receptor here comes from a woman in her late teens or twenties in good health and CMV-seronegative. Both conserved end residues are part of each CDR3. D genes are given only for firm matches. Some rows have no size entry. The others give once, few or many, or a class for an expanded clone.

J: TRBJ2-1
D: TRBD1
size: NA
V: TRBV7-3
CDR3: CASSLTPRDRGINEQFF
DNA: TGTGCCAGCAGCTTAACCCCGCGGGACAGGGGTATAAATGAGCAGTTCTTC

J: TRBJ2-7
D: NA
size: NA
V: TRBV11-2
CDR3: CASSFQRTDYEQYF
DNA: TGTGCCAGCAGCTTCCAGCGGACAGACTACGAGCAGTACTTC

J: TRBJ2-5
D: TRBD2
size: NA
V: TRBV7-6
CDR3: CASSRGPWEGGQETQYF
DNA: TGTGCCAGCAGCCGAGGCCCTTGGGAGGGTGGGCAAGAGACCCAGTACTTC

J: TRBJ1-1
D: NA
size: once
V: TRBV9
CDR3: CASSPLEGTEAFF
DNA: TGTGCCAGCAGCCCCCTAGAGGGCACTGAAGCTTTCTTT

J: TRBJ2-7
D: TRBD2
size: NA
V: TRBV20-1
CDR3: CSAVAGVVYF
DNA: TGCAGTGCAGTAGCGGGAGTGGTGTACTTC

J: TRBJ1-2
D: NA
size: NA
V: TRBV29-1
CDR3: CSVYRANYGYTF
DNA: TGCAGCGTCTACAGGGCTAACTATGGCTACACCTTC

J: TRBJ1-5
D: NA
size: NA
V: TRBV7-6
CDR3: CASSLGLGNQPQHF
DNA: TGTGCCAGCAGCTTAGGACTGGGCAATCAGCCCCAGCATTTT

J: TRBJ2-5
D: NA
size: NA
V: TRBV27
CDR3: CASSLFGVGGTQYF
DNA: TGTGCCAGCAGTTTATTCGGGGTGGGAGGGACCCAGTACTTC

J: TRBJ1-2
D: TRBD1
size: NA
V: TRBV5-5
CDR3: CASSLATGEAGYTF
DNA: TGTGCCAGCAGCTTGGCCACAGGGGAGGCGGGCTACACCTTC

J: TRBJ2-6
D: NA
size: few
V: TRBV5-1
CDR3: CASSYEGHANVLTF
DNA: TGCGCCAGCAGCTACGAGGGACATGCCAACGTCCTGACTTTC

J: TRBJ2-3
D: TRBD2
size: NA
V: TRBV5-6
CDR3: CASSLTSGRTDTQYF
DNA: TGTGCCAGCAGCTTGACTAGCGGGAGAACAGATACGCAGTATTTT

J: TRBJ2-7
D: NA
size: NA
V: TRBV28
CDR3: CASRPPAGSYEQYF
DNA: TGTGCCAGCAGACCCCCCGCGGGTTCCTACGAGCAGTACTTC

J: TRBJ2-7
D: NA
size: NA
V: TRBV9
CDR3: CASSGAPSYEQYF
DNA: TGTGCCAGCAGCGGGGCCCCCTCCTACGAGCAGTACTTC

J: TRBJ2-1
D: NA
size: NA
V: TRBV7-8
CDR3: CASSLLYPGDSYNEQFF
DNA: TGTGCCAGCAGCTTACTCTATCCGGGGGACTCCTACAATGAGCAGTTCTTC

J: TRBJ1-1
D: NA
size: NA
V: TRBV30
CDR3: CAWSVSPGDVFGNTEAFF
DNA: TGTGCCTGGAGTGTATCCCCAGGGGATGTTTTCGGGAACACTGAAGCTTTCTTT

J: TRBJ2-7
D: NA
size: NA
V: TRBV14
CDR3: CASSQERYEQYF
DNA: TGTGCCAGCAGCCAAGAGCGTTACGAGCAGTACTTC

J: TRBJ1-2
D: NA
size: NA
V: TRBV6-1
CDR3: CASSAQQGVGYTF
DNA: TGTGCCAGCAGTGCCCAACAGGGAGTTGGCTACACCTTC